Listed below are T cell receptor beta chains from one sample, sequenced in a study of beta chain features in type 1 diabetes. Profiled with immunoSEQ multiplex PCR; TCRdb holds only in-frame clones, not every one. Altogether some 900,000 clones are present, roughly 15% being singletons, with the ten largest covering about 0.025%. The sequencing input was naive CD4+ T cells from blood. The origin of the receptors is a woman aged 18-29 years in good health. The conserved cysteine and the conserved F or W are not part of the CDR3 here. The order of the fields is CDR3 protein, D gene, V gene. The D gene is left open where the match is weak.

CDR3: ASSSLAGRINEQY
D: NA
V: TRBV5-4

CDR3: ASSQWGGPLDTQY
D: NA
V: TRBV4-1

CDR3: ASSSQGGNTIY
D: NA
V: TRBV7-9

CDR3: ASSVVRNTEAF
D: NA
V: TRBV2

CDR3: ASSPPGSSPRNEQY
D: NA
V: TRBV9

CDR3: ASSLEGGSNYGYT
D: NA
V: TRBV7-9

CDR3: ASSTSVGTGELF
D: NA
V: TRBV7-3

CDR3: ASSLALIASGRDTQY
D: TRBD2
V: TRBV7-2

CDR3: ASSVSGRPDTQY
D: NA
V: TRBV9

CDR3: SARVSREEF
D: TRBD2
V: TRBV20-1

CDR3: ASSLLGLAGEGEQY
D: TRBD2
V: TRBV28

CDR3: ATSRESGRALF
D: NA
V: TRBV15

CDR3: ASREFWDPAGELF
D: NA
V: TRBV27

CDR3: ASSLTRGYEQY
D: TRBD1
V: TRBV7-9

CDR3: ASSLFLGETQY
D: NA
V: TRBV5-1

CDR3: ASSHISDYEAF
D: NA
V: TRBV4-2

CDR3: ATSRDPGFEQF
D: NA
V: TRBV15

CDR3: ASSRTSGTLGGTQY
D: TRBD2
V: TRBV7-2

CDR3: ASSLGPRQVGSYEQY
D: NA
V: TRBV5-1

CDR3: ASSQEPTTRTSGRGELF
D: TRBD2
V: TRBV4-3

CDR3: ASSLFGTSGSDTQY
D: TRBD2
V: TRBV7-2

CDR3: AISDPGQGNTDTQY
D: TRBD1
V: TRBV10-3

CDR3: AISGGFETDTQY
D: NA
V: TRBV10-3

CDR3: ASSFESSYNEQF
D: NA
V: TRBV7-2

CDR3: ASTSSGYTTDTQY
D: TRBD2
V: TRBV6-5

CDR3: ATSRAPPGQGVGNEQF
D: TRBD1
V: TRBV15

CDR3: ASSQFGGTSLWGEQF
D: TRBD2
V: TRBV4-1

CDR3: ASIEPGPLSGEQF
D: NA
V: TRBV7-2

CDR3: ASIKSGSGAGNTEAF
D: NA
V: TRBV11-2

CDR3: ASSFSRTGEYSGANVLT
D: TRBD1
V: TRBV27

CDR3: ASSPEGLTASIAKNIQY
D: TRBD2
V: TRBV18

CDR3: ASSLGPRETQY
D: NA
V: TRBV7-2

CDR3: ASSQGTSGINEQF
D: TRBD2
V: TRBV7-9

CDR3: ASTSGQGFDNEQF
D: TRBD1
V: TRBV28

CDR3: SVDFEYQY
D: NA
V: TRBV29-1

CDR3: ASSSTGFYEQY
D: TRBD1
V: TRBV5-4

CDR3: ASNPGGWGEQF
D: NA
V: TRBV2

CDR3: ASSLWTSGSYEQY
D: TRBD2
V: TRBV7-2

CDR3: ASGLAGYNEQF
D: TRBD2
V: TRBV10-3

CDR3: ASSSTGGTGGTDTQY
D: TRBD1
V: TRBV7-9

CDR3: AISESGGPHTGYT
D: NA
V: TRBV10-3

CDR3: ANTGDYGYT
D: TRBD1
V: TRBV2

CDR3: ASSGGGQPQH
D: NA
V: TRBV28

CDR3: ASSPPVGRGASYNEQF
D: NA
V: TRBV18

CDR3: ASSWYNEQF
D: NA
V: TRBV7-2

CDR3: ASSRSLTSPSNTGELF
D: NA
V: TRBV4-3

CDR3: ASQLGLNTEAF
D: NA
V: TRBV2

CDR3: ASSPDRGYGYT
D: TRBD1
V: TRBV7-9

CDR3: ASSHGTSGRRLGEQF
D: TRBD2
V: TRBV14

CDR3: SASVLKTQY
D: NA
V: TRBV20-1